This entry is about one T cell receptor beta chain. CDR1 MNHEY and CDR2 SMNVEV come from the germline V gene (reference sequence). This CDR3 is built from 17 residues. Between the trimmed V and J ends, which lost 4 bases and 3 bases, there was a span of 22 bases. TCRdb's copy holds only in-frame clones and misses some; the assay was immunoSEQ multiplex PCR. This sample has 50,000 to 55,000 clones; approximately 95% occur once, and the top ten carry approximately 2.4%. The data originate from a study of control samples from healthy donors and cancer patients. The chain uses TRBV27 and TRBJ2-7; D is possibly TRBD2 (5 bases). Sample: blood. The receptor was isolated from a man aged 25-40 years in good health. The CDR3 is CASSSTSVGELLYEQYF. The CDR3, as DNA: TGTGCCAGCAGTTCTACGTCAGTGGGAGAACTTCTCTACGAGCAGTACTTC.